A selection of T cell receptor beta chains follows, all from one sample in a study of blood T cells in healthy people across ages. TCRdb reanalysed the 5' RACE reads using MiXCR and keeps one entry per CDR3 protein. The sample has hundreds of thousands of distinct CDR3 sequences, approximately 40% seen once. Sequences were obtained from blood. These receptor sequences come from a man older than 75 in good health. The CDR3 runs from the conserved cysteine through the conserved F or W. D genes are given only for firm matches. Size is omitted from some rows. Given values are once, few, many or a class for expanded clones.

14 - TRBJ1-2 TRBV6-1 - CASRALTGNYGYTF TGTGCCAGCAGGGCCCTGACAGGAAACTATGGCTACACCTTC
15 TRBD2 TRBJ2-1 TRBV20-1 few CSASLAGGTNNEQFF TGCAGTGCTTCCCTGGCGGGGGGCACGAACAATGAGCAGTTCTTC
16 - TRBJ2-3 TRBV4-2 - CVGSQTVQGDTDTQYF TGTGTCGGCAGCCAAACTGTCCAGGGAGACACAGATACGCAGTATTTT
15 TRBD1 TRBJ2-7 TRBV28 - CASSLGGTGRNEQYF TGTGCCAGCAGTTTGGGGGGGACAGGGCGGAACGAGCAGTACTTC
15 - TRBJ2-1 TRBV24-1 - CATSLRGESYNEQFF TGTGCCACCAGTTTAAGGGGGGAATCCTACAATGAGCAGTTCTTC
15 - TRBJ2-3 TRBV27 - CASSLRNYYTDTRYF TGTGCCAGCAGTTTAAGGAACTATTACACAGATACGCGGTATTTT
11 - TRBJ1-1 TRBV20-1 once CSAWRIGEAFF TGCAGTGCTTGGAGGATTGGTGAAGCTTTCTTT
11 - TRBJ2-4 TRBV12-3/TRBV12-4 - CASSPRNIQYF TGTGCCAGCAGTCCCCGGAACATTCAGTACTTC
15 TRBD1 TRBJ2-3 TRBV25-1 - CAGKFGTGGTDTQYF TGTGCCGGCAAGTTCGGGACAGGGGGGACAGATACGCAGTATTTT
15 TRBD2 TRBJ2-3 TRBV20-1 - CSAYSGRGRTDTQYF TGCAGTGCCTATAGCGGGCGGGGCCGCACAGATACGCAGTATTTT
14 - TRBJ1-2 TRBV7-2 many CASSSPGPSYGYTF TGTGCCAGCAGCTCCCCGGGACCGAGCTATGGCTACACCTTC